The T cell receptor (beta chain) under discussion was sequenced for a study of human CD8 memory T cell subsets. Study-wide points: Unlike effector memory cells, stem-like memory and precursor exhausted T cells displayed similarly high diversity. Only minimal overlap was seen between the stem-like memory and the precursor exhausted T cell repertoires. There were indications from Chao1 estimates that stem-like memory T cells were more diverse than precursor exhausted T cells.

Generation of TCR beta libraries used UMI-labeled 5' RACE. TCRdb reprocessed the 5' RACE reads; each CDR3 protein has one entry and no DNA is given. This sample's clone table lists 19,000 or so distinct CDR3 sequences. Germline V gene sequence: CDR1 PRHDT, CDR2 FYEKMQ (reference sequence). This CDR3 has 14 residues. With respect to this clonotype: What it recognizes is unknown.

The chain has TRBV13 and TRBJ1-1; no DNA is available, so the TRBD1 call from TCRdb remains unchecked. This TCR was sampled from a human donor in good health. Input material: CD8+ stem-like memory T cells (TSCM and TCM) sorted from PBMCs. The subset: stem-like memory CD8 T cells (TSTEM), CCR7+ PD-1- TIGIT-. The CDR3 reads CASSGLGLSTEAFF. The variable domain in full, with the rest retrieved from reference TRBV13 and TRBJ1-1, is AAGVIQSPRHLIKEKRETATLKCYPIPRHDTVYWYQQGPGQDPQFLISFYEKMQSDKGSIPDRFSAQQFSDYHSELNMSSLELGDSALYFCASSGLGLSTEAFFGQGTRLTVV.